This TCR beta chain was recorded in a study of CXCR3-negative and CXCR3-positive naive CD8 T cells. Investigators sorted each CD8+ T cell subset in triplicate, taking approximately 330,000 cells each time. By phenotype, naive CD8+ T cells were CD45RO-CCR7+CD27+CD95-. The authors prepared UMI-labeled TRB cDNA libraries by 5' RACE. TCRdb re-called the 5' RACE reads; every CDR3 protein appears as one record, without DNA. The sample totals under 85,000 distinct CDR3 sequences; its top ten clones hold roughly 0.62%. The CDR3 spans 12 residues. The V gene's germline CDR1 is LNHDA and CDR2 SQIVND (reference sequence). About this clonotype itself: What it binds is unknown.

Study findings and constraints: Hydrophobicity of TRB CDR3s was greater in CXCR3-positive naive cells than in CXCR3-negative naive cells. Similarly elevated diversity marked both naive subsets, with memory CD8+ cells showing far lower diversity. Naive CXCR3-positive and CXCR3-negative cells shared similar TRBV-TRBJ usage, unlike memory cells.

Sequenced input: naive CXCR3+ CD8+ T cells from blood. Stated subset: CD45RO-CCR7+CD27+CD95- naive CD8+ T cells expressing CXCR3 (TNR3+). V usage is TRBV19 and J usage is TRBJ2-6; the TCRdb D gene call, TRBD1, has no DNA to confirm it. The origin of this receptor is a human donor in good health. Some clones in this sample may be carry-over from other donors' samples. The CDR3 spells CASSSGTSVLTF.